This T cell receptor beta chain is drawn from a study of OX40 agonist ivuxolimab in advanced cancers. Study results and limitations: Doses of 0.1 to 3.0 mg/kg were accompanied by clonal expansion of CD4+ and CD8+ blood T cells by week 6. Antigens targeted by the expanded peripheral T cells were not determined.

Here immunoSEQ multiplex PCR was the method, and the copy in TCRdb shows in-frame clones only, minus some. The sample lists under 35,000 clones; 80% to 85% were seen once. To note about this clone: Its target is unknown.

The source of this sequence is an adult with an advanced solid tumor such as melanoma, head and neck, liver or kidney cancer. The sample was CD4+ or CD8+ T cells sorted from blood, taken in a trial of the OX40 agonist ivuxolimab.

CDR3 sequence reads: CASSAQGGSPSPLHF. The CDR3 DNA reads TGTGCCAGCAGCGCCCAGGGAGGGTCCCCCTCACCCCTCCACTTT. The chain has TRBV9 and TRBJ1-6; D perhaps matches TRBD1 (5 bases). The germline V gene encodes CDR1 SGDLS and CDR2 YYNGEE. The CDR3 is made up of 15 amino acids. V shed 3 bases and J shed 10 bases, with 17 bases lying between them.